This entry features one T cell receptor beta chain sequence. Its antigen remains unknown. The sample comes from a study of cytomegalovirus exposure and HLA in healthy donors. Unmatched junction bases numbered 4, after V lost 4 bases and J lost 1 base. This CDR3 region has 14 residues. Germline CDR1 is SGDLS and CDR2 is YYNGEE. Data came from immunoSEQ multiplex PCR; TCRdb stores just in-frame clones and leaves some out. The table includes 300,000 to 400,000 clones, approximately 91% detected once. Study results and limitations: In vitro checks showed that a few CMV-associated chains really do target CMV antigens.

Input material: PBMCs. J is TRBJ2-7 and V is TRBV9; 8 nucleotides line up with TRBD1. The TCR comes from a man aged 30-40 years in good health and CMV-seronegative. The CDR3 reads CASSYRDRSYEQYF. DNA for the CDR3: TGTGCCAGCAGCTACCGGGACAGGTCCTACGAGCAGTACTTC.